This section outlines one T cell receptor (beta chain) sequence together with its context. Repertoires were generated with immunoSEQ multiplex PCR, while TCRdb's copy carries only in-frame clones and drops some. The sample holds approximately 350,000 clones, approximately 90% seen once. The sample is drawn from a study of blood T cell repertoires in COVID-19. The trim removed 0 bases at V and 7 bases at J, leaving 13 bases unmatched. The CDR3 contains 20 residues. Germline-derived CDR1 and CDR2 are LNHDA and SQIVND (reference sequence). The chain couples TRBV19 to TRBJ2-1; 15 bases match TRBD2. The TCR comes from a woman aged 18-29 years who had recovered from COVID-19. What was sequenced was peripheral blood. CDR3 nucleotide sequence: TGTGCCAGTAGTATAGATAGAATTCCGGGACTAGCGGGAGGAGATAATGAGCAGTTCTTC. Protein product: CASSIDRIPGLAGGDNEQFF. Together with reference TRBV19 and TRBJ2-1, the CDR3 gives the full variable domain: DGGITQSPKYLFRKEGQNVTLSCEQNLNHDAMYWYRQDPGQGLRLIYYSQIVNDFQKGDIAEGYSVSREKKESFPLTVTSAQKNPTAFYLCASSIDRIPGLAGGDNEQFFGPGTRLTVL.